One sample yielded the 21 T cell receptor beta chains listed below, sequenced in a study of blood T cell repertoires in COVID-19. Profiled with immunoSEQ multiplex PCR; TCRdb holds only in-frame clones, not every one. The data hold some 310,000 clones, with nearly 90% observed a single time. The sequenced sample consisted of PBMCs or T cells enriched from blood (not recorded which). These receptors were obtained from a woman aged 25 to 39 who had recovered from COVID-19.

The rearrangement joins TRBV7-2 to TRBJ1-4; a possible D gene is TRBD1 (6 bases). Germline V lookup: CDR1 SGHTA, CDR2 FQGNSA. The CDR3 is made up of 15 amino acids. V shed 2 bases and J shed 3 bases, with 10 bases lying between them. CDR3 sequence reads: CASSLQGIANEKLFF. Written as DNA, the CDR3 is TGTGCCAGCAGCTTACAGGGGATCGCTAATGAAAAACTGTTTTTT. The full variable domain, rest sourced from reference TRBV7-2 and TRBJ1-4, is GAGVSQSPSNKVTEKGKDVELRCDPISGHTALYWYRQSLGQGLEFLIYFQGNSAPDKSGLPSDRFSAERTGGSVSTLTIQRTQQEDSAVYLCASSLQGIANEKLFFGSGTQLSVL.

The gene calls are TRBV19 and TRBJ1-1, with unresolved D. CDR3 length equals 12 residues. Trimming removed 5 bases at V and 3 bases at J, with 7 bases between. CDR1 LNHDA and CDR2 SQIVND come from the germline V gene (reference sequence). CDR3 bases: TGTGCCAGTAGTTACCTAGACACTGAAGCTTTCTTT. Its translation is CASSYLDTEAFF. Full variable domain (rest looked up from reference TRBV19 and TRBJ1-1): DGGITQSPKYLFRKEGQNVTLSCEQNLNHDAMYWYRQDPGQGLRLIYYSQIVNDFQKGDIAEGYSVSREKKESFPLTVTSAQKNPTAFYLCASSYLDTEAFFGQGTRLTVV.

V gene TRBV20-1 combines with J gene TRBJ1-2; the D is unclear. Between the trimmed V and J ends, which lost 3 bases and 3 bases, there was a span of 11 bases. The CDR3 is made up of 13 amino acids. Germline CDR1 is DFQATT and CDR2 is SNEGSKA (reference sequence). CDR3 DNA sequence: TGCAGTGCTAGTGTCCAGGCCGACTATGGCTACACCTTC. This gives the protein CSASVQADYGYTF.

The gene calls are TRBV6-5 and TRBJ2-1, with a weak D call TRBD2 (6 bases). Germline CDR1 is MNHEY and CDR2 is SVGAGI. V lost 10 bases to trimming and J lost 2 bases, with 15 bases between them. The length of the CDR3 is 14 residues. CDR3 sequence (DNA): TGTGCCATCGAAACAGGAGGGACCTACAATGAGCAGTTCTTC. Amino acids: CAIETGGTYNEQFF.

The CDR3 DNA is TGCGCCAGCAGCCAAGCGCTGACAGGGGCGCCAGAGACCCAGTACTTC. Protein product: CASSQALTGAPETQYF. This rearrangement joins TRBV4-1 to TRBJ2-5, with TRBD1 identical over 8 bases. The CDR3 consists of 16 residues. The V and J ends lost 1 base and 4 bases, in that order; junction bases with no gene match: 8. CDR1 and CDR2 (germline): MGHRA, YSYEKL.

The rearrangement links TRBV6-1 to TRBJ2-3; 14 nucleotides align to TRBD2. Per the germline V gene, CDR1 is MNHNS and CDR2 is SASEGT. V gave up 4 bases and J gave up 3 bases; unmatched junction bases: 3. CDR3 length equals 16 residues. The CDR3 is CASSATSGRVTDTQYF. The CDR3 region has the DNA TGTGCCAGCAGTGCGACTAGCGGGAGGGTTACAGATACGCAGTATTTT.

The chain links TRBV6-5 to TRBJ1-3; D call uncertain. Trimming pared 1 base from V and 5 bases from J, leaving 15 bases between. Germline-derived CDR1 and CDR2 are MNHEY and SVGAGI. The CDR3 consists of 16 residues. In DNA, the CDR3 is TGTGCCAGCAGTTACTATGGTCGTACAGACCGAAACACCATATATTTT. Translated: CASSYYGRTDRNTIYF.

The chain recombines TRBV13 with TRBJ1-1; D ambiguous. V lost 1 base and J lost 7, with 16 bases in between. The CDR3 extends over 15 amino acids. Germline V lookup: CDR1 PRHDT, CDR2 FYEKMQ (reference sequence). DNA of the CDR3: TGTGCCAGCAGCTTAGTGGTAGCTAATTCTGATGAAGCTTTCTTT. This sequence encodes CASSLVVANSDEAFF. The entire variable domain, with the rest obtained from reference TRBV13 and TRBJ1-1, is as follows: AAGVIQSPRHLIKEKRETATLKCYPIPRHDTVYWYQQGPGQDPQFLISFYEKMQSDKGSIPDRFSAQQFSDYHSELNMSSLELGDSALYFCASSLVVANSDEAFFGQGTRLTVV.

This clone occurred once. The chain employs TRBV7-9 and TRBJ2-7, with a weak D call TRBD1 (6 bases). Germline V gene data show CDR1 as SEHNR and CDR2 as FQNEAQ (reference sequence). Trimming took 2 bases from V and 6 from J, leaving 26 bases between them. This CDR3 has 18 amino acids. The CDR3: CASSLLTGDMTEDFEQYF. CDR3 nucleotides: TGTGCCAGCAGCTTACTTACCGGGGACATGACAGAGGACTTCGAGCAGTACTTC.

V is TRBV23-1 and J is TRBJ1-1, with 8 positions matching TRBD1. TRBV23-1 carries the ORF label, with uncertain function. V lost 4 bases and J lost 1; bases outside the gene matches: 8. CDR3 length: 16 residues. The CDR3 DNA sequence: TGCGCCAGCAGTCGGGCAGGGGGCCAAAGGAACACTGAAGCTTTCTTT. It encodes CASSRAGGQRNTEAFF.

V usage is TRBV2 and J usage is TRBJ2-2; 11 nucleotides align to TRBD2. Germline V gives CDR1 SNHLY, CDR2 FYNNEI. The CDR3 consists of 16 residues. Trimming took 6 bases from V and 0 from J; bases not matched to a gene: 3. This CDR3 is CASRALAGANTGELFF. CDR3 nucleotide sequence: TGTGCCAGCAGGGCACTAGCGGGAGCGAACACCGGGGAGCTGTTTTTT. Using reference TRBV2 and TRBJ2-2 for the parts outside the CDR3, the full variable domain is EPEVTQTPSHQVTQMGQEVILRCVPISNHLYFYWYRQILGQKVEFLVSFYNNEISEKSEIFDDQFSVERPDGSNFTLKIRSTKLEDSAMYFCASRALAGANTGELFFGEGSRLTVL.

The chain combines TRBV29-1 with TRBJ1-1; 8 nucleotides align to TRBD1. Germline V CDR1 and CDR2: SQVTM, ANQGSEA. Germline trimming cut 5 bases from V and 6 bases from J; bases unmatched to any gene: 11. The length of the CDR3 is 14 residues. Here the CDR3 reads CSVRSPQGASEAFF. As DNA, the CDR3 is TGCAGCGTTCGCAGTCCCCAGGGGGCATCTGAAGCTTTCTTT.

The V and J genes are TRBV28 and TRBJ2-7; TRBD1 might be the D (6 bases). CDR1 is MDHEN and CDR2 is SYDVKM in the germline V gene. Trimming left V 7 bases short and J 2 bases short, with 12 bases between. The CDR3 length is 13 residues. CDR3 bases: TGTGCCAGCAATAACAGGGAGCCCTACGAGCAGTACTTC. Protein sequence: CASNNREPYEQYF.

The chain carries TRBV20-1 and TRBJ2-3, with 11 nucleotides matching TRBD2. From germline, CDR1 is DFQATT and CDR2 SNEGSKA (reference sequence). This CDR3 spans 15 amino acids. Trimming removed 3 bases from V and 5 bases from J; junction bases left unmatched: 7. CDR3 region: CSASAGTSGRDTQYF. The CDR3 nucleotides are TGCAGTGCTAGTGCCGGGACTAGCGGACGAGATACGCAGTATTTT.

The rearrangement joins TRBV4-3 to TRBJ2-7, with D perhaps TRBD1 (5 bases). The CDR3 spans 13 residues. With 4 bases removed from V and 3 bases from J, the gap between germline ends came to 10 bases. Germline-derived CDR1 and CDR2 are LGHNA and YSLEER. The DNA of the CDR3 is TGCGCCAGCAGCCCGGACACCTACTACGAGCAGTACTTC. Translated, it gives CASSPDTYYEQYF.

This rearrangement joins TRBV7-2 to TRBJ2-1; 10 bases align to TRBD2. This CDR3 has 15 residues. V shed 4 bases and J 6 bases; nucleotides not matched to a gene: 6. Germline CDR1 reads SGHTA; CDR2 reads FQGNSA. The DNA for the CDR3 is TGTGCCAGCAGCTCTTGGGCTAGCGGGAGCAATGAGCAGTTCTTC. It is translated as CASSSWASGSNEQFF.

The V call is TRBV7-9, the J call TRBJ1-2, with D possibly TRBD1 on 5 matching bases. This CDR3 has 14 residues. Germline lookup yields CDR1 SEHNR and CDR2 FQNEAQ (reference sequence). The V end lost 3 bases, the J end lost 1 base, and 9 bases lay between the germline ends. The CDR3 loop is CASSLGRHNYGYTF. DNA of the CDR3: TGTGCCAGCAGCTTGGGGCGTCATAACTATGGCTACACCTTC.

The table lists this clone with a count of one. For the CDR3, the DNA is TGTGCCAGCAGTGGTACAGCTCCCTACGAGCAGTACTTC. Translated: CASSGTAPYEQYF. V is TRBV28 and J is TRBJ2-7; D not certain. The CDR3 runs 13 residues. CDR1 and CDR2 (germline): MDHEN, SYDVKM. The ends were cut back, 5 bases at V and 2 bases at J, with 10 bases in the middle.

This clone was seen just once. The chain joins TRBV28 to TRBJ2-5; no reliable D call. The germline V gene encodes CDR1 MDHEN and CDR2 SYDVKM. Trimming shortened V by 5 bases and J by 6 bases, and 10 bases separated the two germline ends. The CDR3 has 12 amino acids. CDR3 DNA sequence: TGTGCCAGCAGTAGTAGGAGAAAGACCCAGTACTTC. It translates to CASSSRRKTQYF.

The J gene is TRBJ1-1, the V gene TRBV5-1, with D unresolved. The CDR3 extends over 13 amino acids. Germline values: CDR1 SGHRS, CDR2 YFSETQ. V gave up 7 bases and J gave up 1 base, with 11 bases separating them. DNA of the CDR3: TGCGCCAGCGCAGACACTTGGAACACTGAAGCTTTCTTT. This codes for CASADTWNTEAFF. Together with reference TRBV5-1 and TRBJ1-1, the CDR3 gives the full variable domain: KAGVTQTPRYLIKTRGQQVTLSCSPISGHRSVSWYQQTPGQGLQFLFEYFSETQRNKGNFPGRFSGRQFSNSRSEMNVSTLELGDSALYLCASADTWNTEAFFGQGTRLTVV.

This chain uses TRBV11-2 with TRBJ1-4; no firm D call. Looked up from germline, CDR1 is SGHAT and CDR2 is FQNNGV. The V gene lost 1 base and the J gene lost 5 bases, with 5 bases spanning the gap. This CDR3 contains 13 residues. CDR3 nucleotides: TGTGCCAGCAGCTTAGGAGTAAATGAAAAACTGTTTTTT. Residues: CASSLGVNEKLFF.